Below, 28 T cell receptor beta chains from the same sample are listed, as sequenced in a study of blood T cell repertoires in COVID-19. Produced via immunoSEQ multiplex PCR; TCRdb's table is partial and in-frame only. The table shows 140,000 to 150,000 clones, with 84% occurring only once. The material sequenced was peripheral blood. The receptors originated from a human donor in a cohort sampled during active COVID-19.

The chain employs TRBV7-9 and TRBJ2-3; TRBD1 is a possible D gene (6 bases). The CDR3 covers 16 residues. The V and J ends lost 5 bases and 6 bases respectively, with 21 bases between them. Germline-derived CDR1 and CDR2 are SEHNR and FQNEAQ (reference sequence). CDR3 protein: CASSPPTGHPGDTQYF. For the CDR3, the DNA is TGTGCCAGCAGCCCGCCGACAGGACACCCGGGTGATACGCAGTATTTT.

The V call is TRBV2, the J call TRBJ1-1; possible D gene TRBD1, 5 bases. The CDR3 loop spans 16 amino acids. The V gene's germline CDR1 is SNHLY and CDR2 FYNNEI. The ends were cut back, 5 bases at V and 4 bases at J, with 20 bases in the middle. The CDR3 protein is CASSWGGPRGATEAFF. The CDR3 DNA is TGTGCCAGCAGTTGGGGGGGACCTAGAGGGGCCACTGAAGCTTTCTTT. The complete variable domain, with remaining parts taken from reference TRBV2 and TRBJ1-1, reads EPEVTQTPSHQVTQMGQEVILRCVPISNHLYFYWYRQILGQKVEFLVSFYNNEISEKSEIFDDQFSVERPDGSNFTLKIRSTKLEDSAMYFCASSWGGPRGATEAFFGQGTRLTVV.

The rearrangement uses TRBV3-1 (or the pseudogene TRBV3-2) and TRBJ1-1; D ambiguous. Trimming took 4 bases from V and 1 from J, leaving 10 bases between them. Germline CDR1 reads LGHDT; CDR2 reads YNNKEL (reference sequence). The CDR3 contains 14 residues. The CDR3 DNA reads as TGTGCCAGCAGCCCGGAAGCAGGGAACACTGAAGCTTTCTTT. Its protein is CASSPEAGNTEAFF.

The chain carries TRBV13 and TRBJ2-2; TRBD1 matches at 11 bases. V was clipped by 4 bases and J by 1 base; unmatched bases: 2. The CDR3 length is 16 residues. Germline V CDR1 and CDR2: PRHDT, FYEKMQ (reference sequence). The CDR3 here is CASSWDRGENTGELFF. The CDR3, as DNA: TGTGCCAGCAGCTGGGACAGGGGGGAGAACACCGGGGAGCTGTTTTTT.

This clone was picked up one time. V usage is TRBV7-2 and J usage is TRBJ2-2, with D possibly being TRBD1 (5 bases). Trimming left V 2 bases short and J 1 base short, with 8 bases between. Germline CDR1 reads SGHTA; CDR2 reads FQGNSA. This CDR3 comprises 15 residues. CDR3 region: CASSLRGRNTGELFF. As DNA, the CDR3 is TGTGCCAGCAGCTTAAGGGGTAGGAACACCGGGGAGCTGTTTTTT.

Here the CDR3 DNA reads TGCAGTGCTAGGCGGGATGAAGCTTTCTTT. The encoded protein is CSARRDEAFF. The gene calls are TRBV20-1 and TRBJ1-1, with D uncertain. Between the trimmed V and J ends, which lost 3 bases and 7 bases, there was a span of 6 bases. CDR3 length: 10 residues. Germline V gene data show CDR1 as DFQATT and CDR2 as SNEGSKA (reference sequence).

This clone was seen a handful of times. This rearrangement joins TRBV4-1 to TRBJ1-6; D gene uncertain. The CDR3 consists of 17 residues. V lost 0 bases to trimming and J lost 7 bases, with 16 bases between them. Per germline, CDR1 MGHRA and CDR2 YSYEKL. The CDR3 sequence: CASSQERARSKNSPLHF. The CDR3 DNA reads TGCGCCAGCAGCCAAGAGAGGGCCAGATCGAAAAATTCACCCCTCCACTTT.

The chain links TRBV7-2 to TRBJ2-4; 11 bases align to TRBD2. V was pared by 1 base and J by 7 bases, with 6 bases of the junction left unmatched. The CDR3 contains 16 residues. Germline CDR1 SGHTA, CDR2 FQGNSA. The CDR3 loop reads CASSLEGSGRGNIQYF. The DNA for the CDR3 is TGTGCCAGCAGCTTAGAGGGTAGCGGGAGGGGTAACATTCAGTACTTC.

The chain carries TRBV7-8 and TRBJ1-5; D remains unclear. Germline loops: CDR1 SGHVS, CDR2 FQNEAQ. The CDR3 runs 15 residues. The V gene lost 1 base and the J gene lost 6 bases, with 13 bases spanning the gap. Here the CDR3 DNA reads TGTGCCAGCAGCTTAGTAGGGAGGTCGGGTCAGCCCCAGCATTTT. Translating it yields CASSLVGRSGQPQHF.

The chain carries TRBV2 and TRBJ1-4, with no clear D. This CDR3 region has 12 residues. The ends were cut back, 7 bases at V and 4 bases at J, with 7 bases in the middle. Per the germline V gene, CDR1 is SNHLY and CDR2 is FYNNEI. The CDR3 bases are TGTGCCAGCAACGGGGATAATGAAAAACTGTTTTTT. Protein product: CASNGDNEKLFF. Supplemented by reference TRBV2 and TRBJ1-4, the full variable domain reads EPEVTQTPSHQVTQMGQEVILRCVPISNHLYFYWYRQILGQKVEFLVSFYNNEISEKSEIFDDQFSVERPDGSNFTLKIRSTKLEDSAMYFCASNGDNEKLFFGSGTQLSVL.

This chain links TRBV4-3 with TRBJ2-7, with 9 bases that match TRBD2. V shed 1 base and J 2 bases; nucleotides not matched to a gene: 6. Germline-derived CDR1 and CDR2 are LGHNA and YSLEER. The CDR3 is made up of 16 amino acids. CDR3: CASSQGPAGGPYEQYF. The DNA for the CDR3 is TGCGCCAGCAGCCAAGGTCCAGCGGGGGGCCCCTACGAGCAGTACTTC.

This chain connects TRBV12-3 or TRBV12-4 to TRBJ1-2; 10 bases agree with TRBD1. V lost 6 bases and J lost 6; bases outside the gene matches: 4. The CDR3 sequence is 13 residues long. The chain's CDR3 is CASSWDRGHGYTF. DNA for the CDR3: TGTGCCAGCAGCTGGGACAGGGGTCATGGCTACACCTTC.

This clone showed up just once. This same CDR3 is encoded by further DNA sequences in the sample. The chain has TRBV2 and TRBJ2-1; TRBD2 matches 10 bases. J gave up 4 bases and V 6 bases, and 6 bases lay outside the gene matches. Germline values: CDR1 SNHLY, CDR2 FYNNEI. The CDR3 sequence is 15 residues long. CDR3 in DNA: TGTGCCAGCAGCTTTCTAGCGGGAGTATACAATGAGCAGTTCTTC. Translation gives CASSFLAGVYNEQFF.

V usage is TRBV4-3 and J usage is TRBJ2-2; 8 nucleotides align to TRBD1. The CDR3 loop spans 14 amino acids. CDR1 and CDR2 from the germline V gene are LGHNA and YSLEER. V lost 6 bases to trimming and J lost 1 base; unmatched junction nucleotides: 1. CDR3 loop: CASRQGGNTGELFF. In DNA form, the CDR3 reads TGCGCCAGCAGACAGGGGGGGAACACCGGGGAGCTGTTTTTT.

The CDR3 sequence is CASSSGQAGANEQFF. CDR3 in DNA: TGCGCCAGCAGCTCCGGACAGGCCGGGGCTAATGAGCAGTTCTTC. The chain couples TRBV5-1 to TRBJ2-1, with 7 bases aligning to TRBD1. From germline, CDR1 is SGHRS and CDR2 YFSETQ. The CDR3 spans 15 residues. V was pared by 3 bases and J by 7 bases, with 10 bases of the junction left unmatched. The whole variable domain, filled in from reference TRBV5-1 and TRBJ2-1, reads KAGVTQTPRYLIKTRGQQVTLSCSPISGHRSVSWYQQTPGQGLQFLFEYFSETQRNKGNFPGRFSGRQFSNSRSEMNVSTLELGDSALYLCASSSGQAGANEQFFGPGTRLTVL.

The J gene is TRBJ1-2, the V gene TRBV3-1 (or the pseudogene TRBV3-2); D may be TRBD1 (5 bases). The germline V gene encodes CDR1 LGHDT and CDR2 YNNKEL (reference sequence). The V and J ends lost 1 base and 5 bases respectively, with 11 bases between them. The CDR3 has 14 amino acids. CDR3 residues: CASSQARQTYGYTF. DNA of the CDR3: TGTGCCAGCAGCCAAGCGAGACAGACTTATGGCTACACCTTC.

The CDR3 DNA follows: TGTGCCAGCTCACCTCTAGCGGGGGGAAAAAATGAGCAGTTCTTC. This translates into CASSPLAGGKNEQFF. The J gene is TRBJ2-1, the V gene TRBV18; 11 bases line up with TRBD2. J lost 7 bases, V lost 3 bases, and 5 bases had no gene match. The CDR3 has 15 residues. CDR1 is KGHSH, CDR2 LQKENI, per germline.

The V gene is TRBV12-5, the J gene TRBJ2-2, with D tentatively TRBD1 (5 bases). V was cut by 3 bases and J by 5 bases, with 10 bases left in between. The CDR3 is 14 amino acids. Germline V gene lookup returns CDR1 LGHNT and CDR2 FRNRAP. CDR3 loop: CASGFRAGTGELFF. In DNA form, the CDR3 reads TGTGCTAGTGGTTTCCGGGCAGGGACCGGGGAGCTGTTTTTT. The whole variable domain, remainder taken from reference TRBV12-5 and TRBJ2-2, is DARVTQTPRHKVTEMGQEVTMRCQPILGHNTVFWYRQTMMQGLELLAYFRNRAPLDDSGMPKDRFSAEMPDATLATLKIQPSEPRDSAVYFCASGFRAGTGELFFGEGSRLTVL.

This chain uses TRBV18 with TRBJ2-2, with D unclear. CDR3 length: 15 residues. Germline values: CDR1 KGHSH, CDR2 LQKENI. V was trimmed by 1 base and J by 7 bases, leaving 13 bases between them. The CDR3 coding sequence is TGTGCCAGCTCACCACGCAGACTCATGGGCGGGGAGCTGTTTTTT. Translating gives CASSPRRLMGGELFF.

The J gene is TRBJ1-2, the V gene TRBV28, with D unclear. V lost 4 bases, J lost 5 bases, and 8 bases lay in between. CDR3 length: 12 amino acids. The germline V gene has CDR1 MDHEN and CDR2 SYDVKM. The CDR3 spells CASSSNKYGYTF. As DNA, the CDR3 is TGTGCCAGCAGTTCAAACAAATATGGCTACACCTTC.

V usage is TRBV15 and J usage is TRBJ2-2, with D unresolved. Germline values: CDR1 LNHNV, CDR2 YYDKDF (reference sequence). The CDR3 is made up of 14 amino acids. Trimming cost V 0 bases and J 3 bases, with 5 bases left between them. CDR3 in amino acids: CATSRDPDTGELFF. CDR3 DNA sequence: TGTGCCACCAGCAGAGACCCTGACACCGGGGAGCTGTTTTTT.

The V gene is TRBV4-3, the J gene TRBJ2-6, with D unresolved. The CDR3 spans 16 residues. The germline V gene encodes CDR1 LGHNA and CDR2 YSLEER. Trimming took off 3 bases at V and 0 bases at J, with 9 bases between the two ends. This CDR3 is CASSHGSHSGANVLTF. CDR3 coding DNA: TGCGCCAGCAGCCACGGTTCTCACTCTGGGGCCAACGTCCTGACTTTC.

The gene calls are TRBV5-1 and TRBJ1-2, with 8 bases identical to TRBD1. Germline CDR1 reads SGHRS; CDR2 reads YFSETQ. V lost 5 bases to trimming and J lost 4 bases; unmatched junction nucleotides: 10. This CDR3 comprises 15 residues. This chain's CDR3 is CASRSRQGTAYGYTF. CDR3 sequence (DNA): TGCGCCAGCAGAAGCAGACAGGGGACGGCCTATGGCTACACCTTC. The full variable domain, its missing parts supplied by reference TRBV5-1 and TRBJ1-2, is KAGVTQTPRYLIKTRGQQVTLSCSPISGHRSVSWYQQTPGQGLQFLFEYFSETQRNKGNFPGRFSGRQFSNSRSEMNVSTLELGDSALYLCASRSRQGTAYGYTFGSGTRLTVV.

The genes are TRBV3-1 (or the pseudogene TRBV3-2) and TRBJ2-3; no clear D. Trimming removed 4 bases from V and 3 bases from J, with 8 bases in between. The CDR3 contains 13 residues. The germline CDR1 and CDR2 sequences are LGHDT and YNNKEL (reference sequence). The chain's CDR3 is CASSPGPTDTQYF. The CDR3 nucleotides read TGTGCCAGCAGCCCTGGGCCTACAGATACGCAGTATTTT.

This sequence joins TRBV5-1 and TRBJ2-5; D unclear. The CDR3 extends over 16 amino acids. V shed 0 bases and J shed 2 bases, with 14 bases lying between them. Per the germline V gene, CDR1 is SGHRS and CDR2 is YFSETQ. CDR3 DNA sequence: TGCGCCAGCAGCTTGGTCTCTTGGGCCAGGCAAGAGACCCAGTACTTC. Amino acids: CASSLVSWARQETQYF.

A few counts support this clone. The V call is TRBV24-1, the J call TRBJ1-5, with 7 bases aligning to TRBD1. The germline V gene encodes CDR1 KGHDR and CDR2 SFDVKD. Unmatched junction bases numbered 11, after V lost 6 bases and J lost 4 bases. The CDR3 contains 16 residues. CDR3 sequence reads: CATSSRMDRLNQPQHF. CDR3 nucleotides: TGTGCCACCAGTAGTAGGATGGACAGGCTAAATCAGCCCCAGCATTTT.

This clone was detected once. The chain carries TRBV29-1 and TRBJ2-5; TRBD1 aligns across 9 bases. Trimming took 3 bases from V and 4 from J; bases not matched to a gene: 6. In germline, CDR1 is SQVTM, CDR2 ANQGSEA. There are 14 residues in the CDR3. CDR3 bases: TGCAGCGTTGATCAGACAGGGGGTTCAGAGACCCAGTACTTC. Its translation: CSVDQTGGSETQYF. The entire variable domain, with the rest obtained from reference TRBV29-1 and TRBJ2-5, is as follows: SAVISQKPSRDICQRGTSLTIQCQVDSQVTMMFWYRQQPGQSLTLIATANQGSEATYESGFVIDKFPISRPNLTFSTLTVSNMSPEDSSIYLCSVDQTGGSETQYFGPGTRLLVL.

The chain joins TRBV19 to TRBJ2-7; D is uncertain. CDR1 LNHDA and CDR2 SQIVND come from the germline V gene (reference sequence). The CDR3 length is 14 residues. Trimming took 3 bases from V and 0 from J, leaving 9 bases between them. The CDR3, as DNA: TGTGCCAGTAGTATCAGGCAGGACTCCTACGAGCAGTACTTC. Translation: CASSIRQDSYEQYF.